The sequence of this TCR beta chain was determined in a study of blood T cell repertoires in COVID-19. Study summary: Acute-phase and convalescent COVID-19 samples originated in the United States, Italy and Spain.

Here immunoSEQ multiplex PCR was the method, and the copy in TCRdb shows in-frame clones only, minus some. The sample has hundreds of thousands of clones, 70% to 85% seen once; the top ten hold about 3.5%. The CDR3 sequence is 16 residues long. In germline, CDR1 is SGHKS, CDR2 YYEKEE (reference sequence). The V and J ends lost 3 bases and 5 bases respectively, with 17 bases between them. Sequenced sample: peripheral blood. The TCR sequence derives from a woman older than 75 with acute or convalescent COVID-19. V gene TRBV5-5 combines with J gene TRBJ1-4, with a tentative D call TRBD1 (5 bases). The CDR3 nucleotides read TGTGCCAGCAGCTATCCAAGGGGCCAGAAAAATGAAAAACTGTTTTTT. Translating it yields CASSYPRGQKNEKLFF.